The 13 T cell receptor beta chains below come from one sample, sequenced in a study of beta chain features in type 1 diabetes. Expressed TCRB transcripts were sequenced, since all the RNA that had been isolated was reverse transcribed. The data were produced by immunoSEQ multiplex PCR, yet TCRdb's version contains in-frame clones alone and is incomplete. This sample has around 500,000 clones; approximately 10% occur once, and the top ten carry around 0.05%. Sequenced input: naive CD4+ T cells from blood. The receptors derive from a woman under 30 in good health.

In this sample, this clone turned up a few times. DNA of the CDR3: TGTGCCAGCAGCCAAGATTGGAGCGGGAGCGACGAGCAGTACTTC. Its protein product is CASSQDWSGSDEQYF. The chain has TRBV4-2 and TRBJ2-7; 8 positions match TRBD2. The CDR3 extends over 15 amino acids. Germline V lookup: CDR1 LGHNA, CDR2 YNFKEQ. V lost 0 bases and J lost 5; bases outside the gene matches: 6.

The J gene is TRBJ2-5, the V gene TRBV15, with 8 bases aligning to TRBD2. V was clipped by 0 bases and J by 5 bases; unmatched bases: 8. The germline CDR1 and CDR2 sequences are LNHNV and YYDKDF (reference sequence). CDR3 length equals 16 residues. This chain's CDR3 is CATSRDHLSGAETQYF. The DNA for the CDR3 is TGTGCCACCAGCAGAGATCACCTTAGCGGGGCCGAGACCCAGTACTTC.

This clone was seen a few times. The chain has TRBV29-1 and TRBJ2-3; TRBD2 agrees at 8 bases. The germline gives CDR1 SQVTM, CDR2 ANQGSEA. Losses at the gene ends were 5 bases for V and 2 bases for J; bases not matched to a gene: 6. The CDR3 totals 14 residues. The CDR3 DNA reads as TGCAGCGTTCGTAGCGGGACCGCCACAGATACGCAGTATTTT. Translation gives CSVRSGTATDTQYF.

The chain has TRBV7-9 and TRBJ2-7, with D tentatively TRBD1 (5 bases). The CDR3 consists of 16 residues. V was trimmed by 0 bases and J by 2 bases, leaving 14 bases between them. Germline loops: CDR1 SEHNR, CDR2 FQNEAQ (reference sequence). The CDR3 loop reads CASSLARSGRAYEQYF. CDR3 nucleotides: TGTGCCAGCAGCTTAGCGCGGTCAGGGCGCGCCTACGAGCAGTACTTC.

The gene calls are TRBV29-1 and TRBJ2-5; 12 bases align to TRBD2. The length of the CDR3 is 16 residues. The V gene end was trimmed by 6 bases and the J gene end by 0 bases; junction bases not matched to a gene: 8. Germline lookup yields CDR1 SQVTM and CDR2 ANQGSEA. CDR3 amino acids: CSVVGGLAGDQETQYF. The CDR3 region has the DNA TGCAGCGTCGTGGGGGGACTAGCGGGCGACCAAGAGACCCAGTACTTC.

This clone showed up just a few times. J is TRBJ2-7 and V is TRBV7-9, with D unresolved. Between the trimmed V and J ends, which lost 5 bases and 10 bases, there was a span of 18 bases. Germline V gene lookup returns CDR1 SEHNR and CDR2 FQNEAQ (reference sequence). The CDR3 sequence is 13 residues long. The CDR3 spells CASSPKQNAVQYV. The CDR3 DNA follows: TGTGCCAGCAGCCCTAAACAGAACGCAGTTCAGTACGTC.

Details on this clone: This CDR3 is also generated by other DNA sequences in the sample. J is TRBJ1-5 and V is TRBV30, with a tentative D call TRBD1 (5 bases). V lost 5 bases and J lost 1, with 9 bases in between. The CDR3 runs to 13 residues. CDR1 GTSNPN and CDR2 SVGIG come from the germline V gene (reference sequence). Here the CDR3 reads CAWSRDSNQPQHF. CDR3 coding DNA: TGTGCCTGGTCGAGGGACAGCAATCAGCCCCAGCATTTT.

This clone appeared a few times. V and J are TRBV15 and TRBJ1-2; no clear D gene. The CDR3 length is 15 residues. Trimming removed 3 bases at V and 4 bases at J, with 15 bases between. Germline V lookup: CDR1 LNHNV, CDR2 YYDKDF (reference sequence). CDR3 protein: CATSSFGRKPYGYTF. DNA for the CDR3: TGTGCCACCAGCAGCTTCGGACGGAAGCCCTATGGCTACACCTTC.

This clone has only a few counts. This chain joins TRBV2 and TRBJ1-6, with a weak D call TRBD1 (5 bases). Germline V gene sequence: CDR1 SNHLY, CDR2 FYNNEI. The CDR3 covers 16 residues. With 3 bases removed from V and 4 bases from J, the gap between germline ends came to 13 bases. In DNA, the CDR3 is TGTGCCAGCAGTGATAGTGGGGGTAATTATAATTCACCCCTCCACTTT. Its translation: CASSDSGGNYNSPLHF.

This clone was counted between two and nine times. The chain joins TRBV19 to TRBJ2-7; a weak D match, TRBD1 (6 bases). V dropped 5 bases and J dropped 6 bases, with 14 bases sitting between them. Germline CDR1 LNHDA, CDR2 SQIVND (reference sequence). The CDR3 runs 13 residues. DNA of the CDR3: TGTGCCAGTAGTCGTACTCAGGGGTCCGAGCAGTACGTC. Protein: CASSRTQGSEQYV.

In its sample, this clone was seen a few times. CDR3 region: CASSQDTGQYEKLFF. Here the CDR3 DNA reads TGTGCCAGCAGCCAAGACACTGGGCAATATGAAAAACTGTTTTTT. V gene TRBV4-2 combines with J gene TRBJ1-4; D is unresolved. Germline-derived CDR1 and CDR2 are LGHNA and YNFKEQ. The CDR3 is 15 amino acids. V dropped 0 bases and J dropped 6 bases, with 11 bases sitting between them.

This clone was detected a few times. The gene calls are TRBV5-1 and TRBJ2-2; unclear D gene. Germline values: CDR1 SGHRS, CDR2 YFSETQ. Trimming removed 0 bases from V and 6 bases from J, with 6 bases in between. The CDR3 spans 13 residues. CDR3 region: CASSLVGSGELFF. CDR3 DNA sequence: TGCGCCAGCAGCTTGGTAGGATCCGGGGAGCTGTTTTTT.

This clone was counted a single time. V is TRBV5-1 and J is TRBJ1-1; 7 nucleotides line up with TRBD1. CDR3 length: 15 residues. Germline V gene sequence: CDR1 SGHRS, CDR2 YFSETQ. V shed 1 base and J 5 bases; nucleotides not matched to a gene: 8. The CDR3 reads CASSLSASRGTEAFF. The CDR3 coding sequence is TGCGCCAGCAGCTTGTCGGCGTCCAGGGGGACTGAAGCTTTCTTT. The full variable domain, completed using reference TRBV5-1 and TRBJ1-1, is KAGVTQTPRYLIKTRGQQVTLSCSPISGHRSVSWYQQTPGQGLQFLFEYFSETQRNKGNFPGRFSGRQFSNSRSEMNVSTLELGDSALYLCASSLSASRGTEAFFGQGTRLTVV.